Listed below are T cell receptor beta chains from one sample, sequenced in a study of CD8 T cells in Susac syndrome. TCRdb re-derived calls from the immunoSEQ multiplex PCR reads in MiXCR, one entry per CDR3 protein. This table has around 110,000 distinct CDR3 sequences, 96% appearing once. Sequenced: CD4+ T cells from PBMCs. The receptors stem from a human donor with Susac syndrome. Both conserved end residues are part of each CDR3.

v_call	cdr3_length	j_call	cdr3_aa
TRBV20-1	15	TRBJ2-7	CSAKNPGTGVDEQYF
TRBV27	17	TRBJ1-5	CASSLGAPGQFNQPQHF
TRBV12-3/TRBV12-4	13	TRBJ1-1	CASSLSPNLGAFF
TRBV29-1	12	TRBJ1-1	CSVMGPNTEAFF
TRBV24-1	16	TRBJ2-1	CATSDPGTSGYNEQFF
TRBV20-1	14	TRBJ1-1	CSANQGAADTEAFF
TRBV3-1	12	TRBJ2-3	CASSQGPDTQYF
TRBV29-1	15	TRBJ2-1	CSVTTSGYPYNEQFF
TRBV18	16	TRBJ1-1	CASSPLRWGYFAEAFF
TRBV10-3	14	TRBJ1-5	CAISGTGGNQPQHF
TRBV12-3/TRBV12-4	14	TRBJ1-2	CASSFPDRDYGYTF
TRBV29-1	16	TRBJ2-3	CSASVASGMSTDTQYF
TRBV7-2	14	TRBJ2-3	CASSPLGGTDTQYF
TRBV5-4	14	TRBJ2-2	CASSPDRDTGELFF
TRBV20-1	14	TRBJ2-3	CSARDGEQGYTQYF
TRBV10-3	15	TRBJ2-7	CAISESTGGTGEQYF
TRBV30	12	TRBJ1-2	CAWRDMPYGYTF
TRBV20-1	11	TRBJ1-3	CSGLSGNTIYF
TRBV12-3/TRBV12-4	20	TRBJ2-1	CASSPSIPGTSGNFYNEQFF
TRBV6-1	16	TRBJ2-3	CASRGTGTSGRVAQYF
TRBV30	15	TRBJ1-2	CAWSATRGISYGYTF
TRBV5-1	17	TRBJ1-1	CASSLGTIGVSNTEAFF
TRBV30	14	TRBJ1-1	CAWSKDSLNTEAFF
TRBV7-2	12	TRBJ1-5	CASSFQGGPQHF